This TCR beta chain is from a study of T cell responses to AZD1222 COVID-19 vaccine. The CDR3 is 16 residues long. V was pared by 1 base and J by 7 bases, with 8 bases of the junction left unmatched. Germline V gene data show CDR1 as SEHNR and CDR2 as FQNEAQ (reference sequence). Produced via immunoSEQ multiplex PCR; TCRdb's table is partial and in-frame only. The sample carries about 140,000 clones, approximately 86% recorded once. Sequenced here: peripheral blood, sampled 28 days after the second AZD1222 dose. This TCR was sampled from an adult who received the AZD1222 COVID-19 vaccine. V is TRBV7-9 and J is TRBJ2-2; TRBD1 agrees at 8 bases. The CDR3 here is CASSLDRDRLIGELFF. DNA for the CDR3: TGTGCCAGCAGCTTAGACAGGGACAGGTTGATCGGGGAGCTGTTTTTT.